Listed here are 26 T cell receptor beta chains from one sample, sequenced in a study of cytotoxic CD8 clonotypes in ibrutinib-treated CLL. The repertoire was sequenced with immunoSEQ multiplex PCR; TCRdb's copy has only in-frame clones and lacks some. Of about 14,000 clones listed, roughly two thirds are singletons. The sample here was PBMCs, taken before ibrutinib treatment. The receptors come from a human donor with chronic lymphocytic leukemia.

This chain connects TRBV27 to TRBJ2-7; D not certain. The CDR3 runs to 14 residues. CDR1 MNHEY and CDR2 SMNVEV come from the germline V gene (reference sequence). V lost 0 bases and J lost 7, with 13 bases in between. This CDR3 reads CASSLSGSLKEQYF. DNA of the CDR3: TGTGCCAGCAGTTTATCGGGCAGTTTAAAGGAGCAGTACTTC.

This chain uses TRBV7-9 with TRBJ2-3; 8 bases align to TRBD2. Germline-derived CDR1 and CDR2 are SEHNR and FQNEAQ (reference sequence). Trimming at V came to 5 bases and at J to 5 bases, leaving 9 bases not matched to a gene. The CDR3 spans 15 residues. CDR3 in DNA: TGTGCCAGCAGCGCCGTGGGGCGGGAGGTAGATACGCAGTATTTT. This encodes CASSAVGREVDTQYF. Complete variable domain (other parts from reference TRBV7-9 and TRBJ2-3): DTGVSQNPRHKITKRGQNVTFRCDPISEHNRLYWYRQTLGQGPEFLTYFQNEAQLEKSRLLSDRFSAERPKGSFSTLEIQRTEQGDSAMYLCASSAVGREVDTQYFGPGTRLTVL.

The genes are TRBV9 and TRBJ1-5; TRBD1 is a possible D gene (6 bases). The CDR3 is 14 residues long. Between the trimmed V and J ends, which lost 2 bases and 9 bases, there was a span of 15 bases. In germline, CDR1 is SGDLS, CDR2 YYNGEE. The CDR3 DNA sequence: TGTGCCAGCAGCGTGACCCGGGAAGGGGGGCCCCAGCATTTT. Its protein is CASSVTREGGPQHF.

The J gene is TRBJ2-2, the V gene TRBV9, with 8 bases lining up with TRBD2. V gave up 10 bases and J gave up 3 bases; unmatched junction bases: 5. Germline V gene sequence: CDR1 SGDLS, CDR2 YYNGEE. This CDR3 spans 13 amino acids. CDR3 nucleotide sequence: TGTGCCGCCCGGGGGGGTGACACCGGGGAGCTGTTTTTT. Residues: CAARGGDTGELFF.

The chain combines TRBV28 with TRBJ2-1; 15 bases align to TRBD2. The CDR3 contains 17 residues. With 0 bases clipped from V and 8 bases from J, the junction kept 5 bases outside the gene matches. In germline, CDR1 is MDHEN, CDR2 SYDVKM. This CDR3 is CASSLWGGLAGGDEQFF. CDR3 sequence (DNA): TGTGCCAGCAGTTTATGGGGGGGACTAGCGGGAGGCGATGAGCAGTTCTTC.

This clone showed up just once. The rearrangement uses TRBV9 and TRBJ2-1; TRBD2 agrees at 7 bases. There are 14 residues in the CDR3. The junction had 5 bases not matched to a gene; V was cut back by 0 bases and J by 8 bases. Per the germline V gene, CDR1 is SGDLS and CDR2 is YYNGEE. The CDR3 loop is CASSVELASDEQFF. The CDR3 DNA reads TGTGCCAGCAGCGTAGAACTAGCGAGCGATGAGCAGTTCTTC.

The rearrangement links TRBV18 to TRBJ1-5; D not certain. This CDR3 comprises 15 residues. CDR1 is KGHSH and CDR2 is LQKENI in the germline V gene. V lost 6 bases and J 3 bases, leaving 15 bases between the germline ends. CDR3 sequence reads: CASSSGPGHNQPQHF. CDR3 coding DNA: TGTGCCAGCTCCTCCGGCCCGGGCCACAATCAGCCCCAGCATTTT.

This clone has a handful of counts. In nucleotides, the CDR3 is TGTGCCACCAGACCCTCCTTGGGGGACTATGGCTACACCTTC. Protein product: CATRPSLGDYGYTF. V and J are TRBV10-3 and TRBJ1-2; D may be TRBD1 (5 bases). Between the trimmed V and J ends, which lost 10 bases and 3 bases, there was a span of 18 bases. The germline V gene has CDR1 ENHRY and CDR2 SYGVKD. This CDR3 is built from 14 residues.

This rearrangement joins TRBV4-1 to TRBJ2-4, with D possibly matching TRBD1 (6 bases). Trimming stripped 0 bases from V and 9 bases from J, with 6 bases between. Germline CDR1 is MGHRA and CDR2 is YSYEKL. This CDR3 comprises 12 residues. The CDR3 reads CASSQEGAIQYF. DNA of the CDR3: TGCGCCAGCAGCCAAGAGGGGGCCATTCAGTACTTC.

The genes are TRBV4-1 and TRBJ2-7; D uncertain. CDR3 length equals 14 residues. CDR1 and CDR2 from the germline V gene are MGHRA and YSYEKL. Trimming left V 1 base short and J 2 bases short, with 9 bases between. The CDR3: CASSQVWLPYEQYF. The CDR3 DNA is TGCGCCAGCAGCCAAGTATGGCTTCCCTACGAGCAGTACTTC.

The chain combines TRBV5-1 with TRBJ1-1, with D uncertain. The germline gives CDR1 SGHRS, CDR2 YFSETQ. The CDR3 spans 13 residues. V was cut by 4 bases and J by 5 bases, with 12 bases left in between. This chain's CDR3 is CASSLQAYTEAFF. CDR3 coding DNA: TGCGCCAGCAGCCTGCAGGCTTATACTGAAGCTTTCTTT.

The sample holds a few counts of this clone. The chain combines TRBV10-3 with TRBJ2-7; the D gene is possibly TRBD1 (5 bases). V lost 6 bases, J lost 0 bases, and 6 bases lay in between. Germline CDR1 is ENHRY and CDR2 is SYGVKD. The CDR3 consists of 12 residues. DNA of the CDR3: TGTGCCATCAGAGACAGCTCCTACGAGCAGTACTTC. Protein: CAIRDSSYEQYF.

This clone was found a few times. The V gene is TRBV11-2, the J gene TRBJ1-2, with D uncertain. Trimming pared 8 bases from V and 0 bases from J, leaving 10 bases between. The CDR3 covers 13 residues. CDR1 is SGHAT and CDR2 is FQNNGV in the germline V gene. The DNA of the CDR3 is TGTGCCAGCGCTCCAGACACTAACTATGGCTACACCTTC. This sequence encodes CASAPDTNYGYTF.

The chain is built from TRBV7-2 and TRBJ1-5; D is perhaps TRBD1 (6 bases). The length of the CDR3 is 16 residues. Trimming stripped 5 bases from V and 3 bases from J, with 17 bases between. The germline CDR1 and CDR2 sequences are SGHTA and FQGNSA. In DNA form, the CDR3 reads TGTGCCAGCAGCCCCACGGGGGGGGGCCTCAATCAGCCCCAGCATTTT. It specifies CASSPTGGGLNQPQHF.

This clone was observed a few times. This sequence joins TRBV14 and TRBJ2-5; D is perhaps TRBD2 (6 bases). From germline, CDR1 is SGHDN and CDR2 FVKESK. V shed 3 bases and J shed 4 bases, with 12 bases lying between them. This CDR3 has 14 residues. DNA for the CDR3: TGTGCCAGCAGCCAGTCGCGGGGTCTAGAGACCCAGTACTTC. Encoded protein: CASSQSRGLETQYF.

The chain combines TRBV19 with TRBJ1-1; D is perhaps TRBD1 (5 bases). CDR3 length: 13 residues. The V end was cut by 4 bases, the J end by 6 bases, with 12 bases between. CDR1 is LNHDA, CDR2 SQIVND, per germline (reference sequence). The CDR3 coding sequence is TGTGCCAGTAGTACCCAGGGTGGGGCTGAAGCTTTCTTT. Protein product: CASSTQGGAEAFF.

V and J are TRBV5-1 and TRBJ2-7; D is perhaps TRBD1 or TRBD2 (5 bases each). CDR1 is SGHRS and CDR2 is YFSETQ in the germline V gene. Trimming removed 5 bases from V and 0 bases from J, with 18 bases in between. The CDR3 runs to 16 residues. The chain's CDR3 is CASSPGTGAPSYEQYF. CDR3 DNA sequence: TGCGCCAGCAGTCCCGGGACCGGGGCCCCCTCCTACGAGCAGTACTTC.

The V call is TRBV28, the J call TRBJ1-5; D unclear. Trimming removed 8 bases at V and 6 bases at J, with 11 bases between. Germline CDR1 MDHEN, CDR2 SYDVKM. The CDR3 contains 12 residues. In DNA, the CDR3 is TGTGCCAGCTCCACCTGGGGTCAGCCCCAGCATTTT. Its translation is CASSTWGQPQHF.

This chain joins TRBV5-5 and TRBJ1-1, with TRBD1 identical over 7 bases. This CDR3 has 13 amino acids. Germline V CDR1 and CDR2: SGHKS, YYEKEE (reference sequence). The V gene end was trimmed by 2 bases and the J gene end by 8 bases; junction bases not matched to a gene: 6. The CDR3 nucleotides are TGTGCCAGCAGCTTCGGAGGGGGCGGAGAAGCTTTCTTT. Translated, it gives CASSFGGGGEAFF.

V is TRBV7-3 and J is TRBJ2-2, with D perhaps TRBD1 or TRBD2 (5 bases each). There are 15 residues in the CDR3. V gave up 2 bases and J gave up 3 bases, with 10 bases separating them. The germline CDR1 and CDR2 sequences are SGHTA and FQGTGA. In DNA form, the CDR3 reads TGTGCCAGCAGCTTAGGGACGATTGACACCGGGGAGCTGTTTTTT. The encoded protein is CASSLGTIDTGELFF.

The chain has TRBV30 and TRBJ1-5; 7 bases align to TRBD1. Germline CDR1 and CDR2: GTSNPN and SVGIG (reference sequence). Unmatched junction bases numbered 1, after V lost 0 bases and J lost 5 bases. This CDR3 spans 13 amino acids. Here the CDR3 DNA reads TGTGCCTGGAGTGTTGGACAGGATCAGCCCCAGCATTTT. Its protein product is CAWSVGQDQPQHF.

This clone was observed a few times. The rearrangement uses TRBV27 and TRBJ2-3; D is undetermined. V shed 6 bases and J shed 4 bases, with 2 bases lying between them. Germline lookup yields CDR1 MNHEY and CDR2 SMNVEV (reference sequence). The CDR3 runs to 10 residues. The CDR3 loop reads CASRSDTQYF. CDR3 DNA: TGTGCCAGCAGGTCAGATACGCAGTATTTT.

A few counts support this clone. The CDR3 DNA is TGTGCCAGCAACCTCTCCGAGGGGGGGGCCTATGGCTACACCTTC. It specifies CASNLSEGGAYGYTF. The J gene is TRBJ1-2, the V gene TRBV28; possibly TRBD1 for D (6 bases). The CDR3 spans 15 residues. Germline CDR1 MDHEN, CDR2 SYDVKM. Trimming pared 7 bases from V and 4 bases from J, leaving 19 bases between.

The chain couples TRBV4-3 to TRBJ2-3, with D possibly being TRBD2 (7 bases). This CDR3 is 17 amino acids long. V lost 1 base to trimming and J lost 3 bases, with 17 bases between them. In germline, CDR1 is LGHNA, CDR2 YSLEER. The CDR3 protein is CASSQVAGALTTDTQYF. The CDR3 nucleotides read TGCGCCAGCAGCCAAGTGGCGGGGGCCCTCACAACAGATACGCAGTATTTT.

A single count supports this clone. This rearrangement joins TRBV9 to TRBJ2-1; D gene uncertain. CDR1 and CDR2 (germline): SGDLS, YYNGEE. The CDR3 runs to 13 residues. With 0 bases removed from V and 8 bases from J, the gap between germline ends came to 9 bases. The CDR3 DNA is TGTGCCAGCAGCGTAGGCGTCAGCGATGAGCAGTTCTTC. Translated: CASSVGVSDEQFF.

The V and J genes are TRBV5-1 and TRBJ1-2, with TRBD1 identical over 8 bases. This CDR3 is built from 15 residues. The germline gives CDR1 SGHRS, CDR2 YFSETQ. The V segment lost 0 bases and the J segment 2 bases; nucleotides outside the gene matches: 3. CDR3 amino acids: CASSLVAGGNYGYTF. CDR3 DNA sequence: TGCGCCAGCAGCTTGGTAGCAGGGGGCAACTATGGCTACACCTTC.